This TCR beta chain is drawn from a study of OX40 agonist ivuxolimab in advanced cancers. Study-level background: Ivuxolimab was an agonistic, fully human IgG2 monoclonal antibody directed against OX40 (CD134), a costimulatory receptor. Intravenous ivuxolimab was administered to patients every 2 weeks at six dose levels: 0.01, 0.1, 0.3, 1.5, 3 and 10 mg/kg. Among the 50 to 55 dose-escalation patients, about 19 had hepatocellular carcinoma, some 15 melanoma, 9 renal cell carcinoma and 9 head and neck cancer. The dose-escalation cohort was around 84% male with a mean age of about 58 years, ranging from about 20 to 80. Patients were allowed to have had prior anti-PD-1, anti-PD-L1 or anti-CTLA-4 therapy, and roughly 40% of the dose-escalation patients had previously received checkpoint inhibitors. Partial responses occurred in three dose-escalation patients, of whom one had hepatocellular carcinoma and two had cutaneous melanoma. The point of sequencing TCRbeta in the periphery was to test whether ivuxolimab changed TCR sequence diversity and drove clonal T-cell expansion. The paper describes the monotherapy dose-escalation part (N of about 47 patients) of the phase I trial of ivuxolimab.

Overall study outcomes, separate from this receptor: The antigen specificity of the clonally expanded peripheral T cells was not determined. On average, CD8+ T cells showed more expanded clones than CD4+ T cells after ivuxolimab. At doses from 0.1 to 3.0 mg/kg, clonal expansion was seen in both CD4+ and CD8+ blood T cells between baseline and week 6. Partial responders in the 0.1-3.0 mg/kg groups had among the lowest normalized peripheral clonal expansion, especially among CD8+ T cells. Low levels of normalized T-cell clonal expansion were also shown by some nonresponding patients.

Concerning this clone itself: Its specific antigen is unknown. Base quality data are lacking; no much larger clone is found one base away.

The CDR3 spans 16 residues, from the cysteine through the phenylalanine. The read is trimmed to its CDR3 DNA, 48 bases read in frame from base 1. As encoded in the germline V gene (reference sequence), CDR1 is LNHDA while CDR2 is SQIVND. The germline ends are 18 bases apart after V is trimmed by 5 bases and J by 4 bases. Genomic DNA was isolated from the sorted cells so that the TCRbeta CDR3 region could be sequenced. The immunoSEQ Assay was used to sequence the TCRbeta CDR3 regions. This is the immuneACCESS table as TCRdb keeps it, with only in-frame sequences that have V and J called. A part of the clones is gone; compared with another copy, unresolved V genes explain less than half, and the rest is unexplained. The sample table holds nearly 60,000 clones, of which around four fifths were seen once. The ten largest clonotypes hold 0.7% to 0.8% of the sample. Patients with autoimmune disease history or receiving systemic immunosuppression were excluded from the trial. Peripheral blood for TCR sequencing was collected from all dose cohorts at baseline, on cycle 4 day 1, and on cycle 7 day 1. The samples were taken from a phase I, first-in-human, multicenter, open-label dose-escalation trial of ivuxolimab. Adults with locally advanced or metastatic melanoma, renal cell, hepatocellular, or head and neck squamous cell carcinoma were enrolled in the trial. Before TCR sequencing, CD4+ and CD8+ T cells were separately sorted from peripheral blood.

The sequencing used CD4+ or CD8+ T cells sorted from blood, collected in a trial of the OX40 agonist ivuxolimab. The sequence is built from TRBV19 and TRBJ1-5, with the D gene call left open. This TCR was recovered from an adult with an advanced solid tumor such as melanoma, head and neck, liver or kidney cancer. The sequence in DNA is TGTGCCAGTAGTCCTAATATGGTCCCGGTTAATCAGCCCCAGCATTTT. Translation gives CASSPNMVPVNQPQHF. Outside the CDR3, residues come from the reference TRBV19 and TRBJ1-5 proteins, so the full variable domain is: DGGITQSPKYLFRKEGQNVTLSCEQNLNHDAMYWYRQDPGQGLRLIYYSQIVNDFQKGDIAEGYSVSREKKESFPLTVTSAQKNPTAFYLCASSPNMVPVNQPQHFGDGTRLSIL.